The 11 T cell receptor beta chains listed next were all sequenced from one sample in a study of shared clonotypes between healthy human individuals. Sequencing was performed with immunoSEQ multiplex PCR; in TCRdb, only in-frame clones are kept and a portion is missing. The sample lists millions of clones; roughly 94% were seen once. Sequencing used naive CD4+ T cells sorted from blood. Subset specified: CD45RA+ positively selected. These receptors were obtained from a man aged 18-30 years in good health.

This rearrangement joins TRBV4-1 to TRBJ2-7; 10 bases fit TRBD2. The CDR3 extends over 18 amino acids. The junction had 12 bases not matched to a gene; V was cut back by 1 base and J by 3 bases. Germline-derived CDR1 and CDR2 are MGHRA and YSYEKL. Here the CDR3 DNA reads TGCGCCAGCAGCCAAGGACCTAGGGCTAGCGGGAGTAGCTACGAGCAGTACTTC. Protein: CASSQGPRASGSSYEQYF.

This clone was recorded only once. The V and J genes are TRBV11-3 and TRBJ2-2; 12 nucleotides agree with TRBD2. The CDR3 length is 16 residues. CDR1 and CDR2 from the germline V gene are SGHNT and YENEEA. The V segment lost 5 bases and the J segment 7 bases; nucleotides outside the gene matches: 8. Here the CDR3 DNA reads TGTGCCAGCAGCCCGACTAGCGGGGGTGTCGGCGGGGAGCTGTTTTTT. It is translated as CASSPTSGGVGGELFF.

This chain links TRBV6-5 with TRBJ1-4; D ambiguous. This CDR3 spans 15 amino acids. The ends were cut back, 2 bases at V and 4 bases at J, with 11 bases in the middle. Germline V gene sequence: CDR1 MNHEY, CDR2 SVGAGI. The CDR3 bases are TGTGCCAGCAGTTACGGGCAGGTGGTTAATGAAAAACTGTTTTTT. Its protein product is CASSYGQVVNEKLFF.

On this clone itself: Its ends do not fully match the called genes, so a read error is possible. The genes are TRBV29-1 and TRBJ1-1, with 7 bases lining up with TRBD1. This CDR3 is built from 9 residues. Germline V gene lookup returns CDR1 SQVTM and CDR2 ANQGSEA. The CDR3 sequence is CSVEEGQPF. In DNA, the CDR3 is TGCAGCGTTGAAGAGGGACAGCCCTTT.

V usage is TRBV5-1 and J usage is TRBJ2-3; D perhaps matches TRBD2 (5 bases). The V end was cut by 4 bases, the J end by 4 bases, with 25 bases between. Germline CDR1 and CDR2: SGHRS and YFSETQ. The length of the CDR3 is 18 residues. The CDR3 DNA follows: TGCGCCAGCAGCCTGGACCCCGTACTCTGGGGAGAGGCAGATACGCAGTATTTT. This sequence encodes CASSLDPVLWGEADTQYF.

The genes are TRBV2 and TRBJ1-1, with TRBD1 matching over 8 bases. In germline, CDR1 is SNHLY, CDR2 FYNNEI. The CDR3 covers 18 residues. V shed 2 bases, J shed 4 bases, and the junction held 15 bases outside the gene matches. The CDR3: CASSEFFRGLWIVTEAFF. The CDR3 nucleotides read TGTGCCAGCAGTGAATTTTTCAGGGGGCTATGGATAGTCACTGAAGCTTTCTTT.

The rearrangement links TRBV6-6 to TRBJ1-6; D may be TRBD1 (6 bases). Germline CDR1 is MNHNY and CDR2 is SVGAGI (reference sequence). Trimming shortened V by 8 bases and J by 7 bases, and 18 bases separated the two germline ends. This CDR3 region has 15 residues. The CDR3 loop reads CASESRTEKNSPLHF. The CDR3, as DNA: TGTGCCAGCGAATCTCGGACAGAAAAAAATTCACCCCTCCACTTT.

The V and J genes are TRBV6-6 and TRBJ1-6, with 7 bases aligning to TRBD1. V trimming: 7 bases; J trimming: 5 bases; junction bases outside the gene matches: 8. The CDR3 spans 15 residues. Per the germline V gene, CDR1 is MNHNY and CDR2 is SVGAGI (reference sequence). The DNA for the CDR3 is TGTGCCAGCATACTACAGGGGCCACATAATTCACCCCTCCACTTT. The encoded protein is CASILQGPHNSPLHF.

The chain couples TRBV2 to TRBJ2-7; 10 bases align to TRBD1. V lost 4 bases and J lost 4; bases outside the gene matches: 7. Germline assignment: CDR1 SNHLY and CDR2 FYNNEI. This CDR3 is built from 15 residues. CDR3 sequence (DNA): TGTGCCAGCAGTGTCTCGGGACAGGGGTCTTACGAGCAGTACTTC. It yields the protein CASSVSGQGSYEQYF.

This chain connects TRBV2 to TRBJ2-1; perhaps D is TRBD1 or TRBD2 (5 bases each). This CDR3 is 15 amino acids long. Germline assignment: CDR1 SNHLY and CDR2 FYNNEI. With 2 bases removed from V and 2 bases from J, the gap between germline ends came to 10 bases. The CDR3 spells CASSERGVTYNEQFF. The CDR3 DNA sequence: TGTGCCAGCAGTGAAAGGGGAGTTACCTACAATGAGCAGTTCTTC. The variable domain in full, with the rest retrieved from reference TRBV2 and TRBJ2-1, is EPEVTQTPSHQVTQMGQEVILRCVPISNHLYFYWYRQILGQKVEFLVSFYNNEISEKSEIFDDQFSVERPDGSNFTLKIRSTKLEDSAMYFCASSERGVTYNEQFFGPGTRLTVL.

V usage is TRBV2 and J usage is TRBJ2-3; 10 bases fit TRBD2. CDR3 length equals 15 residues. Trimming removed 5 bases from V and 1 base from J; junction bases left unmatched: 3. Germline CDR1 SNHLY, CDR2 FYNNEI. CDR3 sequence: CASSTLAGGTDTQYF. CDR3 coding DNA: TGTGCCAGCAGTACTCTAGCGGGAGGCACAGATACGCAGTATTTT.